The 28 T cell receptor beta chains below come from one sample, sequenced in a study of blood T cell repertoires in COVID-19. TCRdb keeps only in-frame clones here, not all; method: immunoSEQ multiplex PCR. The sample has approximately 290,000 clones; approximately 85% are singletons. Sequencing used peripheral blood. Every receptor here comes from a human donor with COVID-19, enrolled during active disease. The donor label of this sample is uncertain.

This chain links TRBV10-3 with TRBJ2-1, with D uncertain. Trimming left V 2 bases short and J 0 bases short, with 11 bases between. Germline V lookup: CDR1 ENHRY, CDR2 SYGVKD. The CDR3 totals 16 residues. The CDR3 sequence: CAISEPAGFSYNEQFF. The DNA for the CDR3 is TGTGCCATCAGTGAGCCGGCAGGATTCTCCTACAATGAGCAGTTCTTC.

This chain links TRBV19 with TRBJ2-5, with D possibly TRBD1 on 6 matching bases. With 5 bases removed from V and 5 bases from J, the gap between germline ends came to 24 bases. The CDR3 is 17 residues long. The germline CDR1 and CDR2 sequences are LNHDA and SQIVND (reference sequence). CDR3 coding DNA: TGTGCCAGTAGTCGGTATGCGGATCCAGGGGTGGGGGAGACCCAGTACTTC. Translated, it gives CASSRYADPGVGETQYF.

CDR3 in amino acids: CASSFGQGGSPLHF. CDR3 nucleotides: TGTGCCAGCAGCTTCGGACAGGGAGGCTCACCCCTCCACTTT. V gene TRBV7-2 combines with J gene TRBJ1-6, with TRBD1 matching over 8 bases. The germline V gene encodes CDR1 SGHTA and CDR2 FQGNSA. The CDR3 is 14 residues long. Germline trimming cut 3 bases from V and 10 bases from J; bases unmatched to any gene: 5.

The J gene is TRBJ2-1, the V gene TRBV7-2; the match to TRBD1 covers 7 bases. Trimming took 7 bases from V and 4 from J; bases not matched to a gene: 10. This CDR3 has 15 amino acids. Germline CDR1 is SGHTA and CDR2 is FQGNSA. CDR3 coding DNA: TGTGCCAGCACCCTCACCGGGACAGTTTACAATGAGCAGTTCTTC. Protein product: CASTLTGTVYNEQFF.

V gene TRBV7-2 combines with J gene TRBJ2-2; 8 bases match TRBD2. CDR3 size: 16 residues. V lost 5 bases, J lost 2 bases, and 7 bases stayed unmatched. The germline gives CDR1 SGHTA, CDR2 FQGNSA. The CDR3 region has the DNA TGTGCCAGCAGCCGCAGGACTAGCAGAAACACCGGGGAGCTGTTTTTT. It specifies CASSRRTSRNTGELFF.

The chain is built from TRBV28 and TRBJ1-1; no definite D call. CDR3 size: 16 residues. Trimming took off 3 bases at V and 0 bases at J, with 14 bases between the two ends. Germline CDR1 reads MDHEN; CDR2 reads SYDVKM. Here the CDR3 DNA reads TGTGCCAGCAGTTTTTTGAAGAGGGTTATGAACACTGAAGCTTTCTTT. This sequence encodes CASSFLKRVMNTEAFF.

This clone was counted once. V and J are TRBV19 and TRBJ1-1, with 7 bases lining up with TRBD1. Germline CDR1 reads LNHDA; CDR2 reads SQIVND (reference sequence). V dropped 7 bases and J dropped 3; count of bases not matched to a gene: 17. The CDR3 spans 17 residues. For the CDR3, the DNA is TGTGCCAGTACCCGGTTTGGGGCAGGGGGAACGGACACTGAAGCTTTCTTT. It translates to CASTRFGAGGTDTEAFF.

On this clone itself: Other DNA sequences within the sample encode an identical CDR3. The chain is built from TRBV5-1 and TRBJ1-1; 7 positions match TRBD1. Trimming took 3 bases from V and 5 from J; bases not matched to a gene: 4. The germline V gene encodes CDR1 SGHRS and CDR2 YFSETQ. This CDR3 comprises 13 residues. CDR3 nucleotides: TGCGCCAGCAGCTCCGACAGGGATACTGAAGCTTTCTTT. This gives the protein CASSSDRDTEAFF.

The CDR3 sequence: CASSLVIAGANEQFF. The CDR3 region has the DNA TGTGCCAGCAGCTTGGTAATAGCGGGAGCCAATGAGCAGTTCTTC. The genes are TRBV5-4 and TRBJ2-1, with 9 bases lining up with TRBD2. The CDR3 length is 15 residues. CDR1 is SGHNT, CDR2 YYREEE, per germline (reference sequence). V trimming: 0 bases; J trimming: 6 bases; junction bases outside the gene matches: 4.

The gene calls are TRBV19 and TRBJ1-1, with TRBD1 matching over 12 bases. Germline lookup yields CDR1 LNHDA and CDR2 SQIVND (reference sequence). CDR3 size: 13 residues. With 10 bases clipped from V and 11 bases from J, the junction kept 11 bases outside the gene matches. The CDR3 reads CATAHGTGGSAFF. Written as DNA, the CDR3 is TGTGCCACTGCCCACGGGACAGGGGGCTCGGCTTTCTTT.

The chain uses TRBV27 and TRBJ2-1, with 7 nucleotides matching TRBD2. The CDR3 loop spans 13 amino acids. The trim removed 6 bases at V and 12 bases at J, leaving 11 bases unmatched. Per germline, CDR1 MNHEY and CDR2 SMNVEV (reference sequence). CDR3 sequence: CASRGAGVSGQFF. The CDR3, as DNA: TGTGCCAGCAGAGGGGCGGGAGTAAGTGGGCAGTTCTTC.

The chain recombines TRBV9 with TRBJ1-3; D ambiguous. V shed 2 bases and J shed 0 bases, with 6 bases lying between them. The CDR3 is made up of 14 amino acids. Germline CDR1 and CDR2: SGDLS and YYNGEE. This CDR3 is CASSVRDSGNTIYF. The CDR3 DNA follows: TGTGCCAGCAGCGTTCGGGACTCTGGAAACACCATATATTTT.

This rearrangement joins TRBV5-1 to TRBJ2-1; D is undetermined. The germline V and J ends were trimmed by 9 bases and 7 bases, with 17 bases remaining between them. Germline loops: CDR1 SGHRS, CDR2 YFSETQ. The CDR3 is made up of 13 amino acids. The CDR3 region is CATVDPPGNEQFF. The CDR3 nucleotides are TGCGCCACCGTTGACCCCCCAGGAAATGAGCAGTTCTTC.

V and J are TRBV19 and TRBJ1-5; D remains unclear. V was pared by 7 bases and J by 5 bases, with 15 bases between. The CDR3 is made up of 14 amino acids. Germline CDR1 and CDR2: LNHDA and SQIVND (reference sequence). The chain's CDR3 is CASTSSGFHQPQHF. The CDR3, as DNA: TGTGCCAGTACCAGTTCGGGTTTTCATCAGCCCCAGCATTTT.

The V call is TRBV7-9, the J call TRBJ1-2; D gene ambiguous. CDR1 and CDR2 from the germline V gene are SEHNR and FQNEAQ (reference sequence). The V end was cut by 1 base, the J end by 0 bases, with 9 bases between. CDR3 size: 15 residues. CDR3 DNA: TGTGCCAGCAGCTTAGGAAGCAATTCTAACTATGGCTACACCTTC. Encoded protein: CASSLGSNSNYGYTF.

The chain carries TRBV9 and TRBJ1-2; TRBD1 aligns across 11 bases. Germline values: CDR1 SGDLS, CDR2 YYNGEE. The length of the CDR3 is 15 residues. Trimming removed 0 bases from V and 8 bases from J; junction bases left unmatched: 6. The CDR3 region has the DNA TGTGCCAGCAGCGTAGGACAGGGACAGGGGGAGGGCTACACCTTC. It encodes CASSVGQGQGEGYTF.

This chain connects TRBV5-4 to TRBJ1-1; D gene uncertain. V shed 4 bases and J shed 6 bases, with 13 bases lying between them. This CDR3 contains 13 residues. The germline gives CDR1 SGHNT, CDR2 YYREEE (reference sequence). The chain's CDR3 is CASSHPDWAEAFF. CDR3 DNA sequence: TGTGCCAGCAGCCACCCTGACTGGGCTGAAGCTTTCTTT.

This clone was seen a single time. The chain recombines TRBV20-1 with TRBJ2-3; possible D gene TRBD2, 6 bases. The CDR3 loop spans 14 amino acids. The V end was cut by 3 bases, the J end by 5 bases, with 15 bases between. The germline V gene encodes CDR1 DFQATT and CDR2 SNEGSKA (reference sequence). CDR3 protein: CSASGRSGEDTQYF. DNA of the CDR3: TGCAGTGCTAGTGGAAGGTCGGGGGAAGATACGCAGTATTTT.

With respect to this clone: This sample also contains other DNA sequences that code for the same CDR3. The chain is built from TRBV30 and TRBJ2-5; no firm D call. The germline CDR1 and CDR2 sequences are GTSNPN and SVGIG (reference sequence). The CDR3 loop spans 11 amino acids. With 2 bases removed from V and 5 bases from J, the gap between germline ends came to 6 bases. The CDR3 DNA reads as TGTGCCTGGAGTCCCGGGGAGACCCAGTACTTC. Its protein product is CAWSPGETQYF.

This chain links TRBV10-3 with TRBJ1-6, with TRBD1 matching over 9 bases. CDR3 length equals 16 residues. CDR1 is ENHRY, CDR2 SYGVKD, per germline. V was pared by 4 bases and J by 6 bases, with 7 bases of the junction left unmatched. Here the CDR3 reads CAISGTGGQGNSPLHF. CDR3 DNA sequence: TGTGCCATCAGTGGAACGGGGGGACAGGGTAATTCACCCCTCCACTTT.

The chain recombines TRBV5-3 with TRBJ2-3; 8 bases fit TRBD1. TRBV5-3 is identified as an open reading frame with a role that is uncertain. The CDR3 contains 16 residues. Unmatched junction bases numbered 16, after V lost 7 bases and J lost 6 bases. CDR3 sequence reads: CARLGRHQGARDTQYF. The CDR3 coding sequence is TGTGCCAGACTCGGCAGACACCAGGGGGCGCGGGATACGCAGTATTTT.

The V gene is TRBV28, the J gene TRBJ2-5; D might be TRBD2 (6 bases). This CDR3 region has 14 residues. Germline CDR1 is MDHEN and CDR2 is SYDVKM. The V end lost 4 bases, the J end lost 7 bases, and 16 bases lay between the germline ends. CDR3 nucleotides: TGTGCCAGCAGTTCGACAGCTATGGGGGGGACCCAGTACTTC. It yields the protein CASSSTAMGGTQYF.

This clone was observed a handful of times. For the CDR3, the DNA is TGTGCCAGCAGCGATATCAGGGGGAACACTGAAGCTTTCTTT. Its protein product is CASSDIRGNTEAFF. V usage is TRBV7-9 and J usage is TRBJ1-1, with D perhaps TRBD1 (6 bases). The CDR3 consists of 14 residues. Trimming removed 5 bases from V and 1 base from J, with 11 bases in between. Germline lookup yields CDR1 SEHNR and CDR2 FQNEAQ (reference sequence). The complete variable domain, with remaining parts taken from reference TRBV7-9 and TRBJ1-1, reads DTGVSQNPRHKITKRGQNVTFRCDPISEHNRLYWYRQTLGQGPEFLTYFQNEAQLEKSRLLSDRFSAERPKGSFSTLEIQRTEQGDSAMYLCASSDIRGNTEAFFGQGTRLTVV.

A single count supports this clone. Here the CDR3 DNA reads TGCGCCAGCAATCTCGGACAGGGAGACAACGAGCAGTACTTC. Protein product: CASNLGQGDNEQYF. The chain couples TRBV5-1 to TRBJ2-7; TRBD1 aligns across 8 bases. The CDR3 runs to 14 residues. The germline gives CDR1 SGHRS, CDR2 YFSETQ. The J segment lost 5 bases and the V segment lost 6 bases, leaving 10 bases of the junction unmatched.

The chain links TRBV6-6 to TRBJ1-5, with 7 nucleotides matching TRBD1. CDR1 and CDR2 (germline): MNHNY, SVGAGI (reference sequence). This CDR3 comprises 13 residues. Trimming at V came to 9 bases and at J to 2 bases, leaving 4 bases not matched to a gene. The CDR3: CASADRGNQPQHF. The CDR3 DNA follows: TGTGCCAGTGCCGACAGGGGCAATCAGCCCCAGCATTTT.

Only a few counts were recorded for this clone. This sequence joins TRBV6-4 and TRBJ2-3, with D unclear. The CDR3 runs to 14 residues. The V gene lost 11 bases and the J gene lost 1 base, with 16 bases spanning the gap. CDR1 MRHNA and CDR2 SNTAGT come from the germline V gene. The CDR3 bases are TGTGCCGCCATTCTCAGCGTTTGCACAGATACGCAGTATTTT. It encodes CAAILSVCTDTQYF.

This rearrangement joins TRBV3-1 (or the pseudogene TRBV3-2) to TRBJ2-3, with 7 bases aligning to TRBD1. This CDR3 comprises 14 residues. With V trimmed by 4 bases and J by 6 bases, 7 bases remained unmatched. The V gene's germline CDR1 is LGHDT and CDR2 YNNKEL (reference sequence). The CDR3 loop reads CASSRRDSLDTQYF. DNA for the CDR3: TGTGCCAGCAGCCGCCGGGACAGTCTCGATACGCAGTATTTT.

This rearrangement joins TRBV7-9 to TRBJ1-4; 8 bases are shared with TRBD1. The germline V gene has CDR1 SEHNR and CDR2 FQNEAQ (reference sequence). J gave up 0 bases and V 5 bases, and 11 bases lay outside the gene matches. The CDR3 extends over 18 amino acids. The CDR3 loop is CASSPRTGLPSTNEKLFF. The CDR3, as DNA: TGTGCCAGCAGCCCTCGGACAGGGCTCCCTTCAACTAATGAAAAACTGTTTTTT. Looking up the rest from reference TRBV7-9 and TRBJ1-4 gives the full variable domain: DTGVSQNPRHKITKRGQNVTFRCDPISEHNRLYWYRQTLGQGPEFLTYFQNEAQLEKSRLLSDRFSAERPKGSFSTLEIQRTEQGDSAMYLCASSPRTGLPSTNEKLFFGSGTQLSVL.